The 15 T cell receptor beta chains given below trace back to one sample, sequenced in a study of response to subunit inactivated influenza vaccine. TCRdb itself ran the RT-PCR reads through MiXCR, one entry per CDR3 protein. In the table there are around 470,000 distinct CDR3 sequences, 7.2% of which are singletons. This specimen consisted of PBMCs from blood, obtained less than 30 months after vaccination. Receptors originate from a man in his fifties or sixties who received an inactivated influenza vaccine.

This clonotype has ten or more counts. The chain has TRBV5-1 and TRBJ1-2, with D perhaps matching TRBD1 (5 bases). The length of the CDR3 is 15 residues. Per the germline V gene, CDR1 is SGHRS and CDR2 is YFSETQ. V lost 0 bases and J 4 bases, leaving 13 bases between the germline ends. This CDR3 reads CASSLVADRSYGYTF. The CDR3 DNA reads TGCGCCAGCAGCTTGGTGGCCGACAGATCCTATGGCTACACCTTC.

V and J are TRBV15 and TRBJ2-5; no reliable D call. The CDR3 is 16 residues long. V lost 1 base, J lost 2 bases, and 14 bases lay in between. Germline V gene sequence: CDR1 LNHNV, CDR2 YYDKDF (reference sequence). The CDR3 is CATSRGVSAEQETQYF. The CDR3 region has the DNA TGTGCCACCAGCAGAGGTGTTTCTGCGGAACAAGAGACCCAGTACTTC.

This clonotype was counted ten times or more. The chain has TRBV7-2 and TRBJ2-1; TRBD2 matches 8 bases. J gave up 6 bases and V 7 bases, and 11 bases lay outside the gene matches. CDR1 is SGHTA, CDR2 FQGNSA, per germline. This CDR3 region has 15 residues. CDR3 residues: CASTHVAGTFNEQFF. Here the CDR3 DNA reads TGTGCCAGCACCCACGTAGCGGGGACCTTCAATGAGCAGTTCTTC.

This clonotype has at least ten counts. The chain joins TRBV12-3 or TRBV12-4 to TRBJ2-1; D might be TRBD2 (6 bases). The germline V and J ends were trimmed by 9 bases and 0 bases, with 15 bases remaining between them. The CDR3 is made up of 15 amino acids. CDR3 DNA sequence: TGTGCCAGTAGCGTAGCGGCCAGCTCCTACAATGAGCAGTTCTTC. Its translation: CASSVAASSYNEQFF.

This clonotype was found many times. The chain recombines TRBV5-1 with TRBJ2-3, with D hard to call. V lost 6 bases to trimming and J lost 2 bases, with 13 bases between them. The CDR3 is 14 residues long. Germline V gene lookup returns CDR1 SGHRS and CDR2 YFSETQ. CDR3 loop: CASTGLEFTDTQYF. CDR3 nucleotides: TGCGCCAGCACCGGGCTGGAATTCACAGATACGCAGTATTTT. The full variable domain, rest sourced from reference TRBV5-1 and TRBJ2-3, is KAGVTQTPRYLIKTRGQQVTLSCSPISGHRSVSWYQQTPGQGLQFLFEYFSETQRNKGNFPGRFSGRQFSNSRSEMNVSTLELGDSALYLCASTGLEFTDTQYFGPGTRLTVL.

In its sample, this clonotype was seen many times. J is TRBJ2-2 and V is TRBV24-1; no reliable D call. Germline values: CDR1 KGHDR, CDR2 SFDVKD. The CDR3 runs 13 residues. V lost 8 bases, J lost 3 bases, and 9 bases lay in between. The CDR3 sequence: CATKGADTGELFF. DNA of the CDR3: TGTGCCACCAAAGGCGCGGACACCGGGGAGCTGTTTTTT.

This CDR3 is CASSPEGTGELFF. CDR3 bases: TGCGCCAGCAGCCCGGAGGGCACCGGGGAGCTGTTTTTT. J is TRBJ2-2 and V is TRBV5-1; TRBD2 is a possible D gene (6 bases). This CDR3 has 13 amino acids. The ends were cut back, 4 bases at V and 4 bases at J, with 8 bases in the middle. CDR1 and CDR2 from the germline V gene are SGHRS and YFSETQ.

This sequence joins TRBV10-3 and TRBJ2-1; unclear D gene. The CDR3 is 16 residues long. The germline V gene has CDR1 ENHRY and CDR2 SYGVKD. Trimming took 5 bases from V and 2 from J, leaving 16 bases between them. The CDR3 DNA sequence: TGTGCCATCAGTAAATCTGGAGAAGGCGCCTACAATGAGCAGTTCTTC. The encoded protein is CAISKSGEGAYNEQFF.

This chain joins TRBV29-1 and TRBJ2-5; the D gene is possibly TRBD2 (5 bases). From germline, CDR1 is SQVTM and CDR2 ANQGSEA. The CDR3 runs to 12 residues. With 6 bases removed from V and 5 bases from J, the gap between germline ends came to 13 bases. In nucleotides, the CDR3 is TGCAGCGTCCAGGACCCGGGGGAGACCCAGTACTTC. Translating it yields CSVQDPGETQYF. Filled out from reference TRBV29-1 and TRBJ2-5, the complete variable domain reads SAVISQKPSRDICQRGTSLTIQCQVDSQVTMMFWYRQQPGQSLTLIATANQGSEATYESGFVIDKFPISRPNLTFSTLTVSNMSPEDSSIYLCSVQDPGETQYFGPGTRLLVL.

V and J are TRBV20-1 and TRBJ1-5, with 7 bases fitting TRBD1. Germline V gene sequence: CDR1 DFQATT, CDR2 SNEGSKA (reference sequence). The CDR3 has 15 residues. The CDR3 loop reads CTATEQGIGNQPQHF. CDR3 DNA: TGCACTGCCACGGAACAGGGGATAGGCAATCAGCCCCAGCATTTT.

This rearrangement joins TRBV9 to TRBJ2-7; 7 bases are a match to TRBD2. This CDR3 is built from 14 residues. CDR1 and CDR2 (germline): SGDLS, YYNGEE. J was trimmed by 6 bases and V by 0 bases; bases with no gene match: 6. DNA for the CDR3: TGTGCCAGCAGCGTAGAGGGTAGGGAGGGCGAGCAGTACTTC. Its protein product is CASSVEGREGEQYF. The full variable domain, rest sourced from reference TRBV9 and TRBJ2-7, is DSGVTQTPKHLITATGQRVTLRCSPRSGDLSVYWYQQSLDQGLQFLIQYYNGEERAKGNILERFSAQQFPDLHSELNLSSLELGDSALYFCASSVEGREGEQYFGPGTRLTVT.

Many counts were recorded for this clonotype. J is TRBJ1-1 and V is TRBV7-2; tentative D call: TRBD1 (5 bases). Between the trimmed V and J ends, which lost 4 bases and 10 bases, there was a span of 16 bases. CDR3 length equals 13 residues. Germline-derived CDR1 and CDR2 are SGHTA and FQGNSA. The DNA of the CDR3 is TGTGCCAGCAGCTACCCCGTGGGGGAGAGAGCTTTCTTT. Translating gives CASSYPVGERAFF.

The J gene is TRBJ1-6, the V gene TRBV5-6, with D uncertain. With 1 base removed from V and 10 bases from J, the gap between germline ends came to 12 bases. This CDR3 spans 14 amino acids. Per the germline V gene, CDR1 is SGHDT and CDR2 is YYEEEE. The CDR3 spells CASSLPGRRSPLHF. The DNA for the CDR3 is TGTGCCAGCAGCTTGCCAGGCCGGAGGTCACCCCTCCACTTT.

The sample holds a few counts of this clonotype. The chain uses TRBV4-3 and TRBJ2-7; D possibly uses TRBD1 or TRBD2 (5 bases each). The CDR3 contains 15 residues. V gave up 0 bases and J gave up 1 base, with 10 bases separating them. Germline V CDR1 and CDR2: LGHNA, YSLEER. CDR3 sequence (DNA): TGCGCCAGCAGCCAAGATCGAGGGGATTCCTACGAGCAGTACTTC. Translating gives CASSQDRGDSYEQYF.

At least ten counts were recorded for this clonotype. This chain uses TRBV19 with TRBJ2-4; 8 bases are shared with TRBD1. Germline values: CDR1 LNHDA, CDR2 SQIVND (reference sequence). J gave up 1 base and V 5 bases, and 7 bases lay outside the gene matches. CDR3 length equals 16 residues. DNA for the CDR3: TGTGCCAGTAGTTCGTGGACAGGGTTGGCCAAAAACATTCAGTACTTC. This encodes CASSSWTGLAKNIQYF.